This T cell receptor (beta chain) came from a study of early T cells in non-severe SARS-CoV-2 infection. TCRdb independently ran MiXCR on the 5' RACE reads; one entry per CDR3 protein. The profile shows around 92,000 distinct CDR3 sequences, approximately 10% of them singletons. Germline loops: CDR1 KGHSH, CDR2 LQKENI. This CDR3 region has 15 residues. V gave up 3 bases and J gave up 5 bases; unmatched junction bases: 6. J is TRBJ1-4 and V is TRBV18; 7 bases are shared with TRBD1. The sequencing input was whole blood. This receptor was identified in an adult who was a healthcare worker with PCR-confirmed SARS-CoV-2 infection or an uninfected control (not recorded which). CDR3 nucleotide sequence: TGTGCCAGCTCACCCCCGGGACAGTGGAATGAAAAACTGTTTTTT. Its protein product is CASSPPGQWNEKLFF.